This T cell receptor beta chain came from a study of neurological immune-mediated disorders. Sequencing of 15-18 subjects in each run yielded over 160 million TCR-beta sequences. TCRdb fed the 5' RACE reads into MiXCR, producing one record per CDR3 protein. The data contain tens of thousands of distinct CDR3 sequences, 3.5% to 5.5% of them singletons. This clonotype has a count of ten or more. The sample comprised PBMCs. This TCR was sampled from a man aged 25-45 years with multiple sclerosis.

CDR3 nucleotides: TGTGCCAGCAGTTACCGGGGCGATAGTTCACCCCTCCACTTT. Its translation is CASSYRGDSSPLHF. This chain connects TRBV6-5 to TRBJ1-6, with D possibly being TRBD1 (5 bases). V lost 2 bases and J 9 bases, leaving 11 bases between the germline ends. The germline gives CDR1 MNHEY, CDR2 SVGAGI. The CDR3 runs to 14 residues.